This TCR beta chain is drawn from a study of blood T cells in healthy people across ages. A second PCR of 7 to 11 cycles used a sample-barcoded 5' primer and a J-beta primer mix. TCRdb used MiXCR to reprocess the 5' RACE reads, holding one entry per CDR3 protein. This sample has roughly 1.9 million distinct CDR3 sequences, with about 39% found just once. The germline V and J ends were trimmed by 5 bases and 9 bases, with 14 bases remaining between them. The germline V gene encodes CDR1 SGHTA and CDR2 FQGNSA. There are 13 residues in the CDR3. Study-level findings and limits: Per-million-T-cell TCR beta diversity fell roughly linearly with age.

Regarding this clonotype: The antigen is undetermined.

The source is a human donor in good health. Sequenced input: blood. This chain uses TRBV7-2 with TRBJ1-5; D is undetermined. In DNA form, the CDR3 reads TGTGCCAGCAGCCAAGAACCTTTGGGGCCCCAGCATTTT. This encodes CASSQEPLGPQHF.